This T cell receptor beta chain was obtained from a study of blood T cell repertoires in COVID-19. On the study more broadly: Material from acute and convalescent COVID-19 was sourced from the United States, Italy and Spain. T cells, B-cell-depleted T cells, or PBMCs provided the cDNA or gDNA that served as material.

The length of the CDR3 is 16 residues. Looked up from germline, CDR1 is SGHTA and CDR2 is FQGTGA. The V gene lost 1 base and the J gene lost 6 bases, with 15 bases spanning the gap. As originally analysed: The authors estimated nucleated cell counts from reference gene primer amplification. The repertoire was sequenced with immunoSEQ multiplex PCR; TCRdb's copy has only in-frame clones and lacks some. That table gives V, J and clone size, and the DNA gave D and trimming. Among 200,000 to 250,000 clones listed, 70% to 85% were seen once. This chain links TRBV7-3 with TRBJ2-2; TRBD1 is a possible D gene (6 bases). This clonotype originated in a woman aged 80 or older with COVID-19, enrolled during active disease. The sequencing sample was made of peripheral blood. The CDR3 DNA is TGTGCCAGCAGCTTAAGGTTGGGGGCGTTCCCCGGGGAGCTGTTTTTT. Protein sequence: CASSLRLGAFPGELFF.